These T cell receptor beta chains were read from a single sample in a study of blood T cells in healthy people across ages. Via MiXCR, TCRdb re-called the 5' RACE reads, giving one row per CDR3 protein. Of hundreds of thousands of distinct CDR3 sequences in the sample, around 48% were seen once. The sequenced material came from blood. These TCRs come from a woman in her fifties or sixties in good health. Both conserved end residues are part of each CDR3. The D gene is left open where the match is weak. The size of a clone is reported for some rows only, either as once, few or many, or as a class for expanded clones.

.	TRBJ2-5	TRBV20-1	TRBD2	15	CSAAFSGTSYNEQYF	TGCAGTGCGGCCTTTAGCGGGACCTCCTACAATGAGCAGTACTTC
.	TRBJ1-4	TRBV4-3	.	14	CASSQDLPREKLFF	TGCGCCAGCAGCCAAGATCTTCCTCGAGAAAAACTGTTTTTT
.	TRBJ2-7	TRBV7-3	.	16	CASSLRKGQPSYEQYF	TGTGCCAGCAGCTTAAGAAAAGGACAACCCTCCTACGAGCAGTACTTC
many	TRBJ1-5	TRBV20-1	.	11	CSARGYQPQHF	TGCAGTGCTAGAGGTTATCAGCCCCAGCATTTT
.	TRBJ2-7	TRBV6-1	TRBD1	16	CASRPRFGQDYYEQYF	TGTGCCAGCAGACCCCGGTTCGGACAGGATTACTACGAGCAGTACTTC
.	TRBJ2-3	TRBV6-2/TRBV6-3	TRBD2	13	CASLLAGGLTQYF	TGTGCCAGCTTACTAGCGGGAGGCTTGACGCAGTATTTT
few	TRBJ1-2	TRBV20-1	TRBD1	12	CSADRQGKGYTF	TGCAGTGCTGATCGACAGGGGAAGGGCTACACCTTC
.	TRBJ1-5	TRBV10-3	.	14	CAISAQGLDQPQHF	TGTGCCATCAGTGCCCAGGGGTTGGATCAGCCCCAGCATTTT
.	TRBJ2-4	TRBV12-3/TRBV12-4	.	16	CASSTRGPTAKNTQYF	TGTGCCAGCAGTACCAGGGGACCCACAGCCAAAAACACTCAGTACTTC
.	TRBJ1-2	TRBV7-3	.	15	CASSLSAASNYGYTF	TGTGCCAGCAGCTTAAGCGCAGCTTCTAACTATGGCTACACCTTC
.	TRBJ2-2	TRBV5-6	TRBD1	16	CASSRTGGGYTGELFF	TGTGCCAGCAGCAGAACAGGGGGCGGATACACCGGGGAGCTGTTTTTT
few	TRBJ2-1	TRBV20-1	TRBD1	16	CSAREAGQGTENEQFF	TGCAGTGCTAGAGAAGCCGGACAGGGGACTGAAAATGAGCAGTTCTTC
.	TRBJ1-2	TRBV6-1	.	15	CASSSQGTKNYGYTF	TGTGCCAGCAGTTCTCAAGGGACAAAAAACTATGGCTACACCTTC
.	TRBJ2-1	TRBV27	TRBD1	20	CASSLWARQGLRRSYNEQFF	TGTGCCAGCAGTTTATGGGCGCGACAGGGGTTAAGGAGGTCCTACAATGAGCAGTTCTTC
.	TRBJ1-1	TRBV27	.	14	CASSLTKGNTEAFF	TGTGCCAGCAGCCTCACTAAGGGGAACACTGAAGCTTTCTTT
.	TRBJ2-3	TRBV7-2	TRBD2	12	CASSFLAGRLYF	TGTGCCAGCAGCTTTCTAGCGGGACGATTGTATTTT
few	TRBJ2-7	TRBV10-3	.	15	CAISESIGGRSEQYF	TGTGCCATCAGTGAGTCGATAGGGGGTCGAAGCGAGCAGTACTTC
few	TRBJ2-7	TRBV7-9	.	17	CASSPRFGYAVGYEQYF	TGTGCCAGCAGCCCCCGTTTTGGGTACGCCGTAGGCTACGAGCAGTACTTC
.	TRBJ1-4	TRBV20-1	.	12	CSAEDRNEKLFF	TGCAGTGCTGAAGACAGAAATGAAAAACTGTTTTTT
few	TRBJ2-7	TRBV12-3/TRBV12-4	.	14	CASRTESGSYEQYF	TGTGCCAGCAGGACCGAGTCGGGCTCCTACGAGCAGTACTTC
many	TRBJ2-7	TRBV24-1	.	14	CATSEGTLLDEQYF	TGTGCCACCAGTGAGGGGACACTTCTGGACGAGCAGTACTTC
.	TRBJ2-6	TRBV18	.	16	CASSPDVSSGANVLTF	TGTGCCAGCTCACCTGACGTGAGCTCTGGGGCCAACGTCCTGACTTTC
once	TRBJ2-7	TRBV7-9	TRBD2	14	CASSSGLAGIEQYF	TGTGCCAGCAGCTCGGGACTAGCGGGAATCGAGCAGTACTTC
.	TRBJ2-5	TRBV29-1	TRBD2	17	CSVEGTSGRNLRETQYF	TGCAGCGTTGAAGGGACTAGCGGGAGGAACCTCCGAGAGACCCAGTACTTC
.	TRBJ1-2	TRBV20-1	TRBD1	13	CSARLTGDAGYTF	TGCAGTGCTAGGTTGACAGGGGATGCTGGCTACACCTTC
.	TRBJ2-5	TRBV5-1	TRBD2	14	CASSSGLADNEQYF	TGCGCCAGCAGCTCAGGACTAGCGGACAATGAGCAGTACTTC
.	TRBJ1-5	TRBV6-2/TRBV6-3	TRBD1	15	CASSSTGTNNQPQHF	TGTGCCAGCAGTTCGACAGGGACGAACAATCAGCCCCAGCATTTT
many	TRBJ2-5	TRBV30	.	11	CAWSLGETQYF	TGTGCCTGGAGTTTGGGGGAGACCCAGTACTTC
few	TRBJ1-6	TRBV4-2	TRBD1	15	CASSQVQDRFSPLHF	TGTGCCAGCAGCCAAGTTCAGGACAGGTTTTCACCCCTCCACTTT
.	TRBJ1-2	TRBV28	.	14	CASSFKELYYGYTF	TGTGCCAGCAGTTTCAAGGAATTATACTATGGCTACACCTTC
.	TRBJ1-2	TRBV7-3	.	13	CASSPTGKVGYTF	TGTGCCAGCAGCCCTACAGGGAAGGTTGGCTACACCTTC
few	TRBJ1-4	TRBV7-2	TRBD1	14	CASSRGGQGEKLFF	TGTGCCAGCAGCCGAGGCGGACAGGGAGAAAAACTGTTTTTT
.	TRBJ2-1	TRBV29-1	TRBD2	14	CRVEPWGGERKQFF	TGCCGCGTTGAACCTTGGGGAGGGGAGAGGAAGCAGTTCTTC
few	TRBJ2-7	TRBV11-1	.	15	CASSPPRGRSYEQYF	TGTGCCAGCAGCCCACCTCGGGGACGCTCCTACGAGCAGTACTTC
.	TRBJ1-2	TRBV10-3	.	14	CAISEQLQLNGYTF	TGTGCCATCAGTGAGCAATTACAGTTAAATGGCTACACCTTC
few	TRBJ2-1	TRBV5-1	.	16	CASSPFSGTYDDEQFF	TGCGCCAGCAGCCCGTTCTCCGGGACTTATGACGATGAGCAGTTCTTC
few	TRBJ2-3	TRBV5-1	.	16	CASSNPDRTSADTQYF	TGCGCCAGCAGCAATCCGGACAGAACCAGCGCAGATACGCAGTATTTT
.	TRBJ2-4	TRBV5-6	.	15	CASSIKGKAKNIQYF	TGTGCCAGCAGCATTAAGGGGAAGGCCAAAAACATTCAGTACTTC
many	TRBJ1-1	TRBV28	.	12	CASSLGNTEAFF	TGTGCCAGCAGCTTAGGGAACACTGAAGCTTTCTTT
.	TRBJ1-2	TRBV3-1	TRBD1	17	CASSQTSTGTVMRGYTF	TGTGCCAGCAGCCAGACTTCCACCGGGACAGTTATGCGAGGCTACACCTTC
once	TRBJ2-5	TRBV5-1	TRBD1	13	CASSKGAGETQYF	TGCGCCAGCAGCAAGGGGGCCGGAGAGACCCAGTACTTC
.	TRBJ2-1	TRBV10-3	TRBD2	17	CAISDSKKRAGEGEQFF	TGTGCCATCAGTGACTCTAAGAAACGAGCGGGAGAGGGCGAGCAGTTCTTC
.	TRBJ2-3	TRBV7-9	TRBD2	16	CASRYGTSGPWDTQYF	TGTGCCAGCAGGTACGGGACTAGCGGACCGTGGGATACGCAGTATTTT
.	TRBJ2-5	TRBV28	.	15	CASRSDRHQQETQYF	TGTGCCAGCAGATCCGACAGGCACCAACAAGAGACCCAGTACTTC
.	TRBJ2-7	TRBV9	.	14	CASSPHRGDYEQYF	TGTGCCAGCAGCCCACACCGGGGAGACTACGAGCAGTACTTC
few	TRBJ1-4	TRBV6-6	TRBD1	15	CATRDRGRTNEKLFF	TGTGCCACCAGGGACAGGGGGCGGACTAATGAAAAACTGTTTTTT
.	TRBJ2-3	TRBV28	TRBD2	14	CASNHGGSTDTQYF	TGTGCCAGCAACCACGGGGGGAGCACAGATACGCAGTATTTT
few	TRBJ2-5	TRBV24-1	.	16	CATSDPADYPQETQYF	TGTGCCACCAGTGACCCCGCGGACTACCCACAAGAGACCCAGTACTTC
.	TRBJ2-5	TRBV5-1	.	15	CASSLASYRQETQYF	TGCGCCAGCAGCTTGGCCTCGTACCGCCAAGAGACCCAGTACTTC
.	TRBJ1-1	TRBV10-3	.	14	CAISVKAGDTEAFF	TGTGCCATCAGTGTAAAAGCAGGAGACACTGAAGCTTTCTTT
.	TRBJ2-7	TRBV19	.	11	CASINKYEQYF	TGTGCCAGTATTAACAAGTACGAGCAGTACTTC
.	TRBJ2-3	TRBV11-2	TRBD2	14	CASSPRGGSGLQYF	TGTGCCAGCAGCCCGCGGGGGGGGTCGGGACTGCAGTATTTT
.	TRBJ1-6	TRBV5-1	.	15	CASSLAGWEDSPLHF	TGCGCCAGCAGCTTGGCGGGGTGGGAGGATTCACCCCTCCACTTT